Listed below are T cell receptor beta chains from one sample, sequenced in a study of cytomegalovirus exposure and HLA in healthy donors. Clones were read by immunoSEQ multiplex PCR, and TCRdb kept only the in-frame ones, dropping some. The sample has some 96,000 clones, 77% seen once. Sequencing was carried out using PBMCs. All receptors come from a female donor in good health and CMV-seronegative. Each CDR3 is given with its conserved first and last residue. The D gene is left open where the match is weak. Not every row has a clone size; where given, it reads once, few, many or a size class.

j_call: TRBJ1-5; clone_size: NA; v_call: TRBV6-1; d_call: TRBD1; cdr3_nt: TGTGCCAGCAGTGAAGCTAGGGGGACAGGGGTTTTTAATGGCAATCAGCCCCAGCATTTT; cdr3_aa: CASSEARGTGVFNGNQPQHF
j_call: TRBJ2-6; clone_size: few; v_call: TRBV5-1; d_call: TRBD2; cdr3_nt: TGCGCCAGCAGCTTGGTCCTCGCGGGGGGGCTTGGGGCCAACGTCCTGACTTTC; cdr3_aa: CASSLVLAGGLGANVLTF
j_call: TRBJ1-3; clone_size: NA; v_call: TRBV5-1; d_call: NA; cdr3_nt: TGCGCCAGCAGCGGTGAACTCTCTGGAAACACCATATATTTT; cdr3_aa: CASSGELSGNTIYF
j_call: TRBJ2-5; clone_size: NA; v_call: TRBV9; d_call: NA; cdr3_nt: TGTGCCAGCAGCCCCCGGTCGGGCGGGGAAGAGACCCAGTACTTC; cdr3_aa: CASSPRSGGEETQYF
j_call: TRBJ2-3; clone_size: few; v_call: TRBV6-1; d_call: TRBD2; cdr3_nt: TGTGCCAGCAGTGATCGTAGCGGGGGGGCATCGGATACGCAGTATTTT; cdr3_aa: CASSDRSGGASDTQYF
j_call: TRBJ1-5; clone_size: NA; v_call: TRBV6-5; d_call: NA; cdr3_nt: TGTGCCAGCAGTTCGGGGATAGGGAATCAGCCCCAGCATTTT; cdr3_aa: CASSSGIGNQPQHF
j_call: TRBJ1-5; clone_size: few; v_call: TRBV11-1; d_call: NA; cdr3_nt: TGTGCCAGCAGCCCCCCAGGGGCAAGCAATCAGCCCCAGCATTTT; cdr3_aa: CASSPPGASNQPQHF
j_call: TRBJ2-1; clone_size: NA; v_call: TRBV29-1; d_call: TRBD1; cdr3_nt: TGCAGCGTTGAAGTTAAAGGACAGGGAAAGTCGTATGAGCAGTTCTTC; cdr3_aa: CSVEVKGQGKSYEQFF
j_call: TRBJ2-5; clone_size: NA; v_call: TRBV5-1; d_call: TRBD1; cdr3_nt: TGCGCCAGCAGCTTGGCCGGGACAGAGGGGGAGACCCAGTACTTC; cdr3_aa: CASSLAGTEGETQYF
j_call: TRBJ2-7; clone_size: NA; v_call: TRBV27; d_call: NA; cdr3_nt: TGTGCCAGCAGTCCATTGTGGGGGCTGACCCGGACGGGGCACGAGCAGTACTTC; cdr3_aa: CASSPLWGLTRTGHEQYF
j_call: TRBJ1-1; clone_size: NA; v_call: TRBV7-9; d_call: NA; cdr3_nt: TGTGCCAGCAACTCTTATACTAGTCGGGAAGGCACTGAAGCTTTCTTT; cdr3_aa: CASNSYTSREGTEAFF
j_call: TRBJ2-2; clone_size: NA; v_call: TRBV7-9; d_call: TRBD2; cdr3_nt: TGTTCCAGCAGCATAGGACTAGCGGCCACCGGGGAGCTGTTTTTT; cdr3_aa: CSSSIGLAATGELFF
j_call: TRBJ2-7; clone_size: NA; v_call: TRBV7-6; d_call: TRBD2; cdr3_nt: TGTGCCAGCAGCCCACGGGGGGTTGCCTACGAGCAGTACTTC; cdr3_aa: CASSPRGVAYEQYF
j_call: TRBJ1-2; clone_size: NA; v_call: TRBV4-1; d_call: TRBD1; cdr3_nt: TGCGCCAGCAGCCAAGGGACAGGGTTAGGCTACACCTTC; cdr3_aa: CASSQGTGLGYTF
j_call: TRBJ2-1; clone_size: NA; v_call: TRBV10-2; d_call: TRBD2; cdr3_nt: TGCGCCAGCAGGGGACTACCTTCCTACAATGAGCAGTTCTTC; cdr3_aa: CASRGLPSYNEQFF
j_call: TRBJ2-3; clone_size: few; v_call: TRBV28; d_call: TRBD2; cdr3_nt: TGTGCCAGCAGCGTTCTAGCGGGAGTCCCAGATACGCAGTATTTT; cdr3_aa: CASSVLAGVPDTQYF